Shown below are 17 T cell receptor beta chains from a single sample sequenced in a study of beta chain features in type 1 diabetes. The entirety of the isolated RNA underwent reverse transcription, so expressed TCRB transcripts were sequenced. Repertoires were generated with immunoSEQ multiplex PCR, while TCRdb's copy carries only in-frame clones and drops some. Of roughly 450,000 clones listed, about 14% are singletons. The specimen was naive CD4+ T cells from blood. The receptors stem from a man aged 30 to 39 in good health.

This clone was observed a few times. The genes are TRBV13 and TRBJ2-7; D is ambiguous. Germline CDR1 and CDR2: PRHDT and FYEKMQ (reference sequence). This CDR3 is built from 13 residues. V lost 3 bases and J 3 bases, leaving 9 bases between the germline ends. As DNA, the CDR3 is TGTGCCAGCAGCTTGCGGCTACACTACGAGCAGTACTTC. Its protein is CASSLRLHYEQYF.

As concerns this clone: Since no conserved phenylalanine or tryptophan closes the CDR3, a read error is the likely cause. The limits of the CDR3 on the DNA are not certain, so only TCRdb's listed CDR3 is given. The chain uses TRBV15 and TRBJ2-7; the table assigns TRBD2, which was not confirmed against the DNA. The CDR3 length is 11 residues, termini included. Germline CDR1 is LNHNV and CDR2 is YYDKDF (reference sequence). CDR3 loop: CATSRRTRRYS.

The gene calls are TRBV6-5 and TRBJ2-1; TRBD2 agrees at 9 bases. Germline trimming cut 3 bases from V and 5 bases from J; bases unmatched to any gene: 8. Germline CDR1 reads MNHEY; CDR2 reads SVGAGI. This CDR3 has 16 residues. Here the CDR3 reads CASSYLAGGIHNEQFF. The CDR3 nucleotides are TGTGCCAGCAGTTATCTCGCGGGAGGGATACACAATGAGCAGTTCTTC.

This clone came up a few times. J is TRBJ2-7 and V is TRBV29-1, with TRBD2 as a possible D gene (6 bases). V was pared by 4 bases and J by 9 bases, with 22 bases between. This CDR3 is 14 amino acids long. CDR1 is SQVTM and CDR2 is ANQGSEA in the germline V gene. CDR3 in amino acids: CSVARSGSKGAQYF. The CDR3 DNA sequence: TGCAGCGTTGCACGTTCCGGGAGCAAGGGAGCGCAGTACTTC.

This clone appeared a few times. This chain uses TRBV9 with TRBJ2-3; D is perhaps TRBD1 or TRBD2 (5 bases each). The CDR3 length is 14 residues. V lost 3 bases, J lost 3 bases, and 11 bases lay in between. Germline CDR1 and CDR2: SGDLS and YYNGEE. CDR3 sequence: CASSAVGTTDTQYF. The CDR3 nucleotides read TGTGCCAGCAGCGCCGTAGGGACGACAGATACGCAGTATTTT. The variable domain in full, completed from reference TRBV9 and TRBJ2-3, reads DSGVTQTPKHLITATGQRVTLRCSPRSGDLSVYWYQQSLDQGLQFLIQYYNGEERAKGNILERFSAQQFPDLHSELNLSSLELGDSALYFCASSAVGTTDTQYFGPGTRLTVL.

This clone was seen a few times. The chain uses TRBV7-9 and TRBJ2-1; 9 bases are shared with TRBD1. V lost 3 bases and J lost 5; bases outside the gene matches: 5. Germline assignment: CDR1 SEHNR and CDR2 FQNEAQ (reference sequence). CDR3 length: 15 amino acids. The CDR3 DNA is TGTGCCAGCAGCTTCTGGACAGGGGACCACAATGAGCAGTTCTTC. Protein sequence: CASSFWTGDHNEQFF. The whole variable domain, remainder taken from reference TRBV7-9 and TRBJ2-1, is DTGVSQNPRHKITKRGQNVTFRCDPISEHNRLYWYRQTLGQGPEFLTYFQNEAQLEKSRLLSDRFSAERPKGSFSTLEIQRTEQGDSAMYLCASSFWTGDHNEQFFGPGTRLTVL.

V usage is TRBV9 and J usage is TRBJ2-1, with no clear D. Trimming shortened V by 4 bases and J by 6 bases, and 11 bases separated the two germline ends. Germline loops: CDR1 SGDLS, CDR2 YYNGEE. This CDR3 is 13 amino acids long. The CDR3 DNA is TGTGCCAGCAGCTCCGAGGTGAGCAATGAGCAGTTCTTC. Encoded protein: CASSSEVSNEQFF.

The gene calls are TRBV6-6 and TRBJ1-5, with D maybe TRBD1 (6 bases). V was cut by 2 bases and J by 7 bases, with 12 bases left in between. This CDR3 comprises 14 residues. Germline V gives CDR1 MNHNY, CDR2 SVGAGI (reference sequence). In DNA, the CDR3 is TGTGCCAGCAGTTACGGGGGCGCGAGGCAGCCCCAGCATTTT. As protein: CASSYGGARQPQHF.

The chain combines TRBV10-3 with TRBJ2-7; D unresolved. Per germline, CDR1 ENHRY and CDR2 SYGVKD. Trimming took off 0 bases at V and 0 bases at J, with 6 bases between the two ends. The CDR3 totals 14 residues. The CDR3 DNA reads TGTGCCATCAGTGAGTCGAACTACTCCTACGAGCAGTACTTC. Its translation is CAISESNYSYEQYF.

This clone was seen only a few times. The V call is TRBV30, the J call TRBJ2-7; D remains ambiguous. The germline V gene encodes CDR1 GTSNPN and CDR2 SVGIG (reference sequence). The V and J ends lost 0 bases and 6 bases respectively, with 12 bases between them. The CDR3 is 13 residues long. CDR3 amino acids: CAWSVRRPGEQYV. In DNA, the CDR3 is TGTGCCTGGAGTGTACGCCGGCCCGGCGAGCAGTACGTC.

This clone was seen more than once but under ten times. The genes are TRBV7-2 and TRBJ2-3; no reliable D call. This CDR3 has 16 residues. The germline CDR1 and CDR2 sequences are SGHTA and FQGNSA. The V gene lost 6 bases and the J gene lost 1 base, with 17 bases spanning the gap. The DNA for the CDR3 is TGTGCCAGCAGGCCCCGGGCCTTTGACGGCACAGATACGCAGTATTTT. Its translation is CASRPRAFDGTDTQYF.

This sequence joins TRBV7-9 and TRBJ2-1; 10 bases agree with TRBD1. The CDR3 spans 16 residues. Germline V gene data show CDR1 as SEHNR and CDR2 as FQNEAQ (reference sequence). Trimming at V came to 0 bases and at J to 4 bases, leaving 3 bases not matched to a gene. This chain's CDR3 is CASSLAGQGEYNEQFF. In DNA form, the CDR3 reads TGTGCCAGCAGCTTAGCTGGACAGGGGGAGTACAATGAGCAGTTCTTC.

The sample holds one count of this clone. The CDR3 reads CASTPGLASYNEQFF. Here the CDR3 DNA reads TGTGCCAGCACACCGGGACTAGCGAGTTACAATGAGCAGTTCTTC. The chain recombines TRBV2 with TRBJ2-1, with 10 positions matching TRBD2. Germline CDR1 is SNHLY and CDR2 is FYNNEI. The CDR3 consists of 15 residues. V shed 7 bases, J shed 4 bases, and the junction held 7 bases outside the gene matches.

This clone has just a few counts. The chain carries TRBV12-5 and TRBJ2-5, with D perhaps matching TRBD1 or TRBD2 (5 bases each). The V end lost 9 bases, the J end lost 5 bases, and 16 bases lay between the germline ends. This CDR3 comprises 13 residues. Germline CDR1 is LGHNT and CDR2 is FRNRAP. The CDR3 loop reads CASEGDSEETQYF. The CDR3 DNA reads TGTGCTAGCGAGGGAGACAGTGAGGAGACCCAGTACTTC.

The chain is built from TRBV5-4 and TRBJ2-3; D not certain. The CDR3 runs 15 residues. V shed 4 bases and J shed 0 bases, with 12 bases lying between them. Germline V lookup: CDR1 SGHNT, CDR2 YYREEE (reference sequence). The CDR3 protein is CASSQDSASTDTQYF. The CDR3 DNA sequence: TGTGCCAGCAGCCAAGATTCGGCAAGCACAGATACGCAGTATTTT.

The sample holds one count of this clone. Other DNA sequences in this sample translate to the same CDR3. This chain joins TRBV5-1 and TRBJ2-3; possibly TRBD1 or TRBD2 for D (5 bases each). From germline, CDR1 is SGHRS and CDR2 YFSETQ. Trimming stripped 0 bases from V and 0 bases from J, with 8 bases between. The CDR3 has 15 amino acids. In DNA form, the CDR3 reads TGCGCCAGCAGCTTGGACGGGGCAAGCACAGATACGCAGTATTTT. This encodes CASSLDGASTDTQYF.

In its sample, this clone was seen a few times. The chain carries TRBV25-1 and TRBJ1-5; 7 bases agree with TRBD1. Unmatched junction bases numbered 5, after V lost 1 base and J lost 5 bases. Germline V gives CDR1 MGHDK, CDR2 SYGVNS. This CDR3 has 15 residues. The CDR3 nucleotides read TGTGCCAGCAGTGAATCGACAGGGTCCCATCAGCCCCAGCATTTT. The encoded protein is CASSESTGSHQPQHF.